The 14 T cell receptor beta chains in this list originate from one sample, sequenced in a study of blood T cells in healthy people across ages. The use of a sample-barcoded 5' primer and a J-beta primer mix characterized a second PCR of about 6 to 12 cycles. In TCRdb, the 5' RACE reads were re-called with MiXCR into one record per CDR3 protein. The sample yields 1.5 million to 2 million distinct CDR3 sequences, roughly 27% seen once. Input material: blood. The receptors derive from a woman aged 25-40 years in good health.

This clonotype was counted a few times. J is TRBJ2-7 and V is TRBV7-2; D may be TRBD1 or TRBD2 (5 bases each). Germline lookup yields CDR1 SGHTA and CDR2 FQGNSA. This CDR3 contains 14 residues. V lost 1 base and J lost 6, with 13 bases in between. The CDR3 here is CASSLDVGVGEQYF. The CDR3 DNA reads TGTGCCAGCAGCTTAGATGTGGGGGTAGGCGAGCAGTACTTC.

V usage is TRBV3-1 and J usage is TRBJ1-5; D unresolved. Trimming cost V 0 bases and J 5 bases, with 8 bases left between them. CDR1 and CDR2 from the germline V gene are LGHDT and YNNKEL (reference sequence). The CDR3 totals 14 residues. In DNA form, the CDR3 reads TGTGCCAGCAGCCAAGACATAGTAGATCAGCCCCAGCATTTT. This encodes CASSQDIVDQPQHF.

In its sample, this clonotype was seen a few times. J is TRBJ1-2 and V is TRBV9; perhaps TRBD1 as D (6 bases). Between the trimmed V and J ends, which lost 6 bases and 3 bases, there was a span of 18 bases. The germline CDR1 and CDR2 sequences are SGDLS and YYNGEE. This CDR3 contains 15 residues. DNA of the CDR3: TGTGCCAGCACCCGGGGTCTGACAGGAGACTATGGCTACACCTTC. Protein product: CASTRGLTGDYGYTF.

This clonotype was counted a few times. The chain uses TRBV20-1 and TRBJ2-7; tentatively, D is TRBD2 (6 bases). This CDR3 has 16 amino acids. Germline-derived CDR1 and CDR2 are DFQATT and SNEGSKA (reference sequence). The V and J ends lost 0 bases and 2 bases respectively, with 17 bases between them. CDR3 DNA sequence: TGCAGTGCTAGAGATGCGGGGCAGGTCTACACCTACGAGCAGTACTTC. Encoded protein: CSARDAGQVYTYEQYF.

Worth noting for this clonotype: Relative to the germline gene, one junction end is altered; a read error may explain this. The chain joins TRBV7-2 to TRBJ1-4; D is uncertain. The CDR3 runs 14 residues. Germline assignment: CDR1 SGHTA and CDR2 FQGNSA. For the CDR3, the DNA is TGTGCCAGCAGCGCGACACAGACTAGTGAAAAACTGTTTTTT. Encoded protein: CASSATQTSEKLFF. The whole variable domain, remainder taken from reference TRBV7-2 and TRBJ1-4, is GAGVSQSPSNKVTEKGKDVELRCDPISGHTALYWYRQSLGQGLEFLIYFQGNSAPDKSGLPSDRFSAERTGGSVSTLTIQRTQQEDSAVYLCASSATQTSEKLFFGSGTQLSVL.

Turning to this clonotype: A much bigger clone sits one base away, suggesting this may be a read error. J is TRBJ2-3 and V is TRBV5-1; 13 bases match TRBD2. Germline CDR1 and CDR2: SGHRS and YFSETQ. With 0 bases clipped from V and 4 bases from J, the junction kept 8 bases outside the gene matches. The CDR3 has 18 amino acids. As DNA, the CDR3 is TGCGCCAGCAGCTTGGGACTAGCGGGGGGACGCTCTCCAGATACGCAGTATTTT. It yields the protein CASSLGLAGGRSPDTQYF.

The chain joins TRBV4-3 to TRBJ1-2; D might be TRBD1 (5 bases). Germline CDR1 LGHNA, CDR2 YSLEER. The length of the CDR3 is 14 residues. Trimming left V 4 bases short and J 14 bases short, with 23 bases between. The chain's CDR3 is CASSLTGARAPLTF. CDR3 nucleotides: TGCGCCAGCAGCCTTACCGGGGCCCGGGCGCCCTTGACCTTC.

This clonotype was seen a few times. The rearrangement uses TRBV20-1 and TRBJ1-6; D is perhaps TRBD1 (5 bases). CDR3 length equals 13 residues. V was trimmed by 6 bases and J by 10 bases, leaving 16 bases between them. The germline V gene encodes CDR1 DFQATT and CDR2 SNEGSKA (reference sequence). This CDR3 is CSAGPRGGSPLHF. CDR3 coding DNA: TGCAGTGCCGGCCCCCGCGGGGGATCACCCCTCCACTTT.

The chain employs TRBV14 and TRBJ1-6, with unresolved D. The germline V gene encodes CDR1 SGHDN and CDR2 FVKESK. The CDR3 loop spans 13 amino acids. The V end lost 8 bases, the J end lost 9 bases, and 14 bases lay between the germline ends. The CDR3 here is CASGAAVGSPLHF. CDR3 nucleotide sequence: TGTGCCAGCGGTGCCGCGGTGGGTTCACCCCTCCACTTT.

This clonotype was counted at least ten times. This chain links TRBV20-1 with TRBJ2-7; D is perhaps TRBD2 (5 bases). Germline CDR1 DFQATT, CDR2 SNEGSKA (reference sequence). Trimming stripped 2 bases from V and 0 bases from J, with 14 bases between. This CDR3 spans 15 amino acids. The DNA for the CDR3 is TGCAGTGCTAGATCCCCGACCGGGGACTCCTACGAGCAGTACTTC. Protein sequence: CSARSPTGDSYEQYF.

The chain employs TRBV29-1 and TRBJ2-1; 8 positions match TRBD1. Germline CDR1 and CDR2: SQVTM and ANQGSEA. V dropped 4 bases and J dropped 3; count of bases not matched to a gene: 5. CDR3 size: 14 residues. As DNA, the CDR3 is TGCAGCGTTGTAAATGGACAGGGCTACAATGAGCAGTTCTTC. The encoded protein is CSVVNGQGYNEQFF.

This clonotype was found a few times. The chain carries TRBV6-5 and TRBJ1-2, with TRBD1 matching over 9 bases. CDR1 and CDR2 from the germline V gene are MNHEY and SVGAGI. The CDR3 covers 12 residues. V shed 7 bases and J 6 bases; nucleotides not matched to a gene: 3. CDR3 sequence reads: CASKTGGDGYTF. CDR3 coding DNA: TGTGCCAGCAAAACAGGGGGCGATGGCTACACCTTC.

This clonotype turned up a few times. The chain carries TRBV10-3 and TRBJ2-7, with D maybe TRBD1 (5 bases). Germline CDR1 ENHRY, CDR2 SYGVKD. Trimming removed 2 bases from V and 0 bases from J, with 11 bases in between. This CDR3 has 15 amino acids. The DNA of the CDR3 is TGTGCCATCAGTGAGGATACAGGTAGCTCCTACGAGCAGTACTTC. Translating gives CAISEDTGSSYEQYF.

This clonotype was picked up a small number of times. This chain joins TRBV6-5 and TRBJ2-7; maybe TRBD1 (5 bases). The germline V and J ends were trimmed by 7 bases and 11 bases, with 15 bases remaining between them. This CDR3 has 11 residues. Looked up from germline, CDR1 is MNHEY and CDR2 is SVGAGI. CDR3 protein: CASTGETEEYF. DNA of the CDR3: TGTGCCAGCACCGGCGAGACAGAAGAGTACTTC.